The present T cell receptor (beta chain) was sequenced within a study of CXCR3-negative and CXCR3-positive naive CD8 T cells. Naive CD8+ T cells showed a CD45RO-CCR7+CD27+CD95- phenotype. CDR1 and CDR2 (germline): LGHNA, YSLEER. The CDR3 extends over 18 amino acids. The libraries of TRB cDNA were prepared using 5' RACE with UMI labels. Each CDR3 protein gets one entry in TCRdb, which reprocessed the 5' RACE reads and gives no DNA. In all, the sample yields tens of thousands of distinct CDR3 sequences. This sequence originates from a human donor in good health. Some clones in this sample may be carry-over from other donors' samples. The genes are TRBV4-3 and TRBJ2-7; no DNA is available, so the TRBD2 call from TCRdb remains unchecked. Sample: naive CXCR3- CD8+ T cells from blood. Subset defined: CD45RO-CCR7+CD27+CD95- naive CD8+ T cells lacking CXCR3 (TNR3-). Here the CDR3 reads CASSQDVVGAGGLYEQYF.